The 3 T cell receptor beta chains below were found in one sample sequenced in a study of control samples from healthy donors and cancer patients. Repertoires were generated with immunoSEQ multiplex PCR, while TCRdb's copy carries only in-frame clones and drops some. The table has 70,000 to 85,000 clones, more than 65% seen once. Sample: PBMCs. All receptors derive from a man aged 60 to 69 with head and neck cancer.

The rearrangement uses TRBV5-4 and TRBJ2-1; no reliable D call. Germline V gene data show CDR1 as SGHNT and CDR2 as YYREEE (reference sequence). This CDR3 contains 12 residues. V was trimmed by 0 bases and J by 6 bases, leaving 4 bases between them. Here the CDR3 DNA reads TGTGCCAGCAGCTTGGATGGCAATGAGCAGTTCTTC. This codes for CASSLDGNEQFF.

This chain uses TRBV5-1 with TRBJ1-3; 9 bases match TRBD1. After removal of 5 bases from V and 0 bases from J, the junction contained 6 bases not matched to a gene. The CDR3 length is 16 residues. Germline CDR1 and CDR2: SGHRS and YFSETQ. The CDR3, as DNA: TGCGCCAGCAGACTGGGACAGGGTTACTCTGGAAACACCATATATTTT. Translated: CASRLGQGYSGNTIYF. Using reference TRBV5-1 and TRBJ1-3 for the parts outside the CDR3, the full variable domain is KAGVTQTPRYLIKTRGQQVTLSCSPISGHRSVSWYQQTPGQGLQFLFEYFSETQRNKGNFPGRFSGRQFSNSRSEMNVSTLELGDSALYLCASRLGQGYSGNTIYFGEGSWLTVV.

The rearrangement links TRBV18 to TRBJ1-1; 8 positions match TRBD1. After removal of 5 bases from V and 1 base from J, the junction contained 15 bases not matched to a gene. This CDR3 spans 18 amino acids. Germline CDR1 reads KGHSH; CDR2 reads LQKENI. Here the CDR3 reads CASSTLPRGRLANTEAFF. In DNA, the CDR3 is TGTGCCAGCTCAACGTTACCCAGGGGGCGCCTGGCGAACACTGAAGCTTTCTTT.